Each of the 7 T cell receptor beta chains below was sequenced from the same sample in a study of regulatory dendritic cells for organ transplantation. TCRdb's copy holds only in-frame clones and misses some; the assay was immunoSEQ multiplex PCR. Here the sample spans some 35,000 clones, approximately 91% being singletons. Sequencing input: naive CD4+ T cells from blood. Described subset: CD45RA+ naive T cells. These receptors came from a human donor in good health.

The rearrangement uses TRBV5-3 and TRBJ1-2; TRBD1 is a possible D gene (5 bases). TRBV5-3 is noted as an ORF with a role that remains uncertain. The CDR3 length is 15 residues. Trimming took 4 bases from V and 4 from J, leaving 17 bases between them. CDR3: CARSRNRTTPYGYTF. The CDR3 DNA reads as TGTGCCAGAAGCCGCAACAGGACTACGCCCTATGGCTACACCTTC.

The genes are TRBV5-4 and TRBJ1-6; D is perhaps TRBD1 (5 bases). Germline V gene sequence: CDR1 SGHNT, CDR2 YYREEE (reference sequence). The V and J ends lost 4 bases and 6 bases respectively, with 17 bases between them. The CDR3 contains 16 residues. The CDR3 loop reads CASSAAGAASNSPLHF. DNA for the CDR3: TGTGCCAGCAGCGCAGCTGGGGCAGCGAGTAATTCACCCCTCCACTTT.

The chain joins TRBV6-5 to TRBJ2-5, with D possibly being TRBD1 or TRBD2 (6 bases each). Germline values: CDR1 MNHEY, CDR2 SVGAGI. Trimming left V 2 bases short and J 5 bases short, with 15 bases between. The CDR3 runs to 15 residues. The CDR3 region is CASSYDPGASETQYF. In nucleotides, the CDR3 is TGTGCCAGCAGTTACGATCCGGGGGCAAGCGAGACCCAGTACTTC.

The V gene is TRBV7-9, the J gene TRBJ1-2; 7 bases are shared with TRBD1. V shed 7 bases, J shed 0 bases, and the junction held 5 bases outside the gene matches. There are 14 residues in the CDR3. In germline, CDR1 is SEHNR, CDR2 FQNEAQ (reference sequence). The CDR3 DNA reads TGTGCCAGCAACCGACAGGGACCTAACTATGGCTACACCTTC. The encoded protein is CASNRQGPNYGYTF.

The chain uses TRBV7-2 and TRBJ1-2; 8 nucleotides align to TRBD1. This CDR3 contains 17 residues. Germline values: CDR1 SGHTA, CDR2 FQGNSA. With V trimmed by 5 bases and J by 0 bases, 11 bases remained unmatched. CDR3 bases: TGTGCCAGCAGCCTGCGCTCAGGGGGCCCAGCTAACTATGGCTACACCTTC. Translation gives CASSLRSGGPANYGYTF.

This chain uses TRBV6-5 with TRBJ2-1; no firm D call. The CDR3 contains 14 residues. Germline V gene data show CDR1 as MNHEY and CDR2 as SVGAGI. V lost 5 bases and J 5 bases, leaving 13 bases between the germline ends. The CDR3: CASSRTGYNNEQFF. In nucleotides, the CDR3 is TGTGCCAGCAGTAGAACCGGGTACAACAATGAGCAGTTCTTC.

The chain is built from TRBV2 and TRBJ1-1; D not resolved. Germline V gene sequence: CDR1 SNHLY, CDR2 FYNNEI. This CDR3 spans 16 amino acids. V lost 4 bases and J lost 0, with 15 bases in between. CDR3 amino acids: CASSGSALKMNTEAFF. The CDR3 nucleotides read TGTGCCAGCAGTGGGTCAGCGCTCAAGATGAACACTGAAGCTTTCTTT.